Listed here is a single T cell receptor (beta chain). The target antigen is unknown. Germline CDR1 KGHDR, CDR2 SFDVKD. V trimming: 2 bases; J trimming: 4 bases; junction bases outside the gene matches: 3. The CDR3 contains 16 residues. RNA transcripts served as the template for amplifying TCR beta CDR3 regions. Carried out on the TCR CDR3, a first-round RT-PCR used the HTBI primer set. TCRdb reprocessed the multiplex PCR reads via MiXCR and lists one record per CDR3 protein. The sample lists some 690,000 distinct CDR3 sequences; 17% were seen once. This entry comes from a study of T cells in Graves' hyperthyroidism and ophthalmopathy. Study conclusions and caveats: Model-based prediction identified ophthalmopathy a median about 6 months prior to its onset. Most clonotypes expanded in the thyroid (above 0.001) were also present in blood. From stable hyperthyroidism, ophthalmopathy was separated by a 13 V-J model.

The sequenced sample was blood. The rearrangement uses TRBV24-1 and TRBJ2-2; 10 bases are shared with TRBD2. The receptor comes from a middle-aged man with Graves' hyperthyroidism. CDR3 coding DNA: TGTGCCACCAGTGATTCTAGCGGGAGCCGCACCGGGGAGCTGTTTTTT. Its translation: CATSDSSGSRTGELFF.